These 25 T cell receptor beta chains share one sample of origin, sequenced in a study of blood T cell repertoires in COVID-19. The table came from immunoSEQ multiplex PCR; TCRdb's copy has only in-frame clones and leaves some out. The sample yields under 450,000 clones, 86% seen once. The sample was peripheral blood. The receptors shown here come from a woman aged 60-75 years with COVID-19, enrolled during active disease.

The V gene is TRBV27, the J gene TRBJ2-7, with TRBD2 identical over 9 bases. The CDR3 is made up of 16 amino acids. Germline V gene sequence: CDR1 MNHEY, CDR2 SMNVEV (reference sequence). With 5 bases clipped from V and 3 bases from J, the junction kept 11 bases outside the gene matches. CDR3 nucleotide sequence: TGTGCCAGCAGTGAGATAGCGGGGGCAGGTGGCTACGAGCAGTACTTC. Its protein product is CASSEIAGAGGYEQYF.

The rearrangement links TRBV3-1 (or the pseudogene TRBV3-2) to TRBJ2-7; possible D gene TRBD1, 5 bases. This CDR3 comprises 16 residues. CDR1 LGHDT and CDR2 YNNKEL come from the germline V gene (reference sequence). The V and J ends lost 0 bases and 3 bases respectively, with 15 bases between them. The CDR3 DNA follows: TGTGCCAGCAGCCAAGATCTACAGGTCCTTTACTACGAGCAGTACTTC. Residues: CASSQDLQVLYYEQYF.

The chain combines TRBV30 with TRBJ1-3; TRBD1 aligns across 9 bases. V shed 2 bases, J shed 8 bases, and the junction held 1 base outside the gene matches. CDR1 and CDR2 from the germline V gene are GTSNPN and SVGIG (reference sequence). The CDR3 spans 12 residues. The CDR3 nucleotides are TGTGCCTGGAGTAGACAGGGGGACACCATATATTTT. Translated, it gives CAWSRQGDTIYF.

This clone occurred once. This rearrangement joins TRBV7-2 to TRBJ2-3; TRBD2 matches 16 bases. The CDR3 has 16 residues. V was clipped by 5 bases and J by 2 bases; unmatched bases: 1. Germline lookup yields CDR1 SGHTA and CDR2 FQGNSA. DNA for the CDR3: TGTGCCAGCAGCGGGACTAGCGGGGGGGCCACAGATACGCAGTATTTT. It is translated as CASSGTSGGATDTQYF.

This sequence joins TRBV5-4 and TRBJ1-1, with unresolved D. Between the trimmed V and J ends, which lost 4 bases and 3 bases, there was a span of 10 bases. The CDR3 runs 13 residues. Per the germline V gene, CDR1 is SGHNT and CDR2 is YYREEE (reference sequence). This CDR3 is CASSPLSDTEAFF. The CDR3 DNA reads TGTGCCAGCAGCCCCCTTAGCGACACTGAAGCTTTCTTT.

The chain employs TRBV1 and TRBJ2-2; the DNA was not used to check the table's D call, TRBD2. TRBV1 is given as a pseudogene. CDR3 length equals 19 residues. CDR3 in DNA: TGCACCAGCAGCCAAGATTACCCCCCCCAAGCCTCGAACACCGGGGAGCTGTTTTTT. The encoded protein is CTSSQDYPPQASNTGELFF.

This chain joins TRBV11-2 and TRBJ2-2; 11 bases align to TRBD2. Germline V gene lookup returns CDR1 SGHAT and CDR2 FQNNGV. The CDR3 length is 15 residues. Germline trimming cut 1 base from V and 7 bases from J; bases unmatched to any gene: 2. CDR3 bases: TGTGCCAGCAGCTTAGTAGCGGGGGGGTTCGGGGAGCTGTTTTTT. Translated: CASSLVAGGFGELFF.

The CDR3 DNA reads as TGTGCCAGCAGCGCACAGGGACAGGGGAACACCGGGGAGCTGTTTTTT. It is translated as CASSAQGQGNTGELFF. The V and J genes are TRBV9 and TRBJ2-2; 9 positions agree with TRBD1. This CDR3 is 16 amino acids long. The V gene's germline CDR1 is SGDLS and CDR2 YYNGEE. Trimming at V came to 3 bases and at J to 1 base, leaving 4 bases not matched to a gene.

As DNA, the CDR3 is TGTGCCAGCAGCCAGCGGGGGATTACCTACAATGAGCAGTTCTTC. It is translated as CASSQRGITYNEQFF. The chain joins TRBV3-1 (or the pseudogene TRBV3-2) to TRBJ2-1; 7 bases are shared with TRBD2. The CDR3 is made up of 15 amino acids. The V and J ends lost 3 bases and 2 bases, in that order; junction bases with no gene match: 4. CDR1 and CDR2 from the germline V gene are LGHDT and YNNKEL (reference sequence).

The gene calls are TRBV5-1 and TRBJ2-5; TRBD1 agrees at 7 bases. CDR3 length: 13 amino acids. Looked up from germline, CDR1 is SGHRS and CDR2 is YFSETQ. V was clipped by 4 bases and J by 3 bases; unmatched bases: 3. CDR3 sequence reads: CASSPGQKETQYF. The CDR3 DNA sequence: TGCGCCAGCAGCCCGGGACAGAAAGAGACCCAGTACTTC.

This clone appeared a few times. The DNA of the CDR3 is TGTGCCAGCAGTTACCCGCCCGGTGGCTACACCTTC. This translates into CASSYPPGGYTF. The J gene is TRBJ1-2, the V gene TRBV6-6; D remains ambiguous. The length of the CDR3 is 12 residues. V gave up 2 bases and J gave up 7 bases, with 8 bases separating them. The germline gives CDR1 MNHNY, CDR2 SVGAGI (reference sequence).

The rearrangement links TRBV11-1 to TRBJ1-1; TRBD1 matches 9 bases. The trim removed 5 bases at V and 6 bases at J, leaving 7 bases unmatched. Germline values: CDR1 SGHAT, CDR2 FQDESV (reference sequence). The CDR3 length is 14 residues. As DNA, the CDR3 is TGTGCCAGCAGCCCAGGACAGGGGCGGCCTGAAGCTTTCTTT. The encoded protein is CASSPGQGRPEAFF.

The V gene is TRBV19, the J gene TRBJ2-4, with D perhaps matching TRBD1 (6 bases). With 5 bases removed from V and 0 bases from J, the gap between germline ends came to 17 bases. Looked up from germline, CDR1 is LNHDA and CDR2 is SQIVND (reference sequence). This CDR3 region has 17 residues. This CDR3 reads CASSPRQDLLAKNIQYF. The CDR3 nucleotides are TGTGCCAGTAGTCCCAGACAGGACCTTCTAGCCAAAAACATTCAGTACTTC.

The J gene is TRBJ1-1, the V gene TRBV5-1, with no clear D. This CDR3 is 13 amino acids long. The V end lost 5 bases, the J end lost 1 base, and 9 bases lay between the germline ends. Germline V gene lookup returns CDR1 SGHRS and CDR2 YFSETQ. The CDR3 spells CASRVQTNTEAFF. The CDR3 DNA sequence: TGCGCCAGCAGGGTACAAACGAACACTGAAGCTTTCTTT.

The chain combines TRBV27 with TRBJ1-1, with 8 bases lining up with TRBD1. The V segment lost 6 bases and the J segment 4 bases; nucleotides outside the gene matches: 4. CDR3 length: 13 amino acids. From germline, CDR1 is MNHEY and CDR2 SMNVEV (reference sequence). CDR3 sequence (DNA): TGTGCCAGCAGCCTGGGGACAGGCACTGAAGCTTTCTTT. Its protein is CASSLGTGTEAFF.

The chain employs TRBV5-4 and TRBJ1-3; maybe TRBD1 (6 bases). The V and J ends lost 3 bases and 1 base respectively, with 14 bases between them. This CDR3 is built from 16 residues. CDR1 and CDR2 from the germline V gene are SGHNT and YYREEE (reference sequence). The CDR3 region has the DNA TGTGCCAGCAGCTCCGGACAGAACCCTTCTGGAAACACCATATATTTT. Amino acid sequence: CASSSGQNPSGNTIYF. Full variable domain (missing parts from reference TRBV5-4 and TRBJ1-3): ETGVTQSPTHLIKTRGQQVTLRCSSQSGHNTVSWYQQALGQGPQFIFQYYREEENGRGNFPPRFSGLQFPNYSSELNVNALELDDSALYLCASSSGQNPSGNTIYFGEGSWLTVV.

The chain has TRBV6-5 and TRBJ1-3, with D perhaps TRBD1 (5 bases). Trimming removed 2 bases at V and 1 base at J, with 12 bases between. The CDR3 is 16 residues long. CDR1 and CDR2 (germline): MNHEY, SVGAGI. In nucleotides, the CDR3 is TGTGCCAGCAGTTACACAGACAGCCTTTCTGGAAACACCATATATTTT. The encoded protein is CASSYTDSLSGNTIYF.

The chain uses TRBV10-3 and TRBJ1-4, with 7 bases matching TRBD1. The germline V gene encodes CDR1 ENHRY and CDR2 SYGVKD. The CDR3 loop spans 13 amino acids. After removal of 6 bases from V and 5 bases from J, the junction contained 3 bases not matched to a gene. The CDR3 coding sequence is TGTGCCATCAGAGCGACAGGGAATGAAAAACTGTTTTTT. Its protein is CAIRATGNEKLFF.

The chain uses TRBV2 and TRBJ2-3, with D tentatively TRBD2 (6 bases). The CDR3 covers 15 residues. CDR1 and CDR2 from the germline V gene are SNHLY and FYNNEI. Trimming stripped 1 base from V and 0 bases from J, with 8 bases between. The CDR3 region has the DNA TGTGCCAGCAGTGAAGGCGGGGAGAGCACAGATACGCAGTATTTT. This encodes CASSEGGESTDTQYF.

This chain links TRBV11-2 with TRBJ1-1, with D unresolved. Germline lookup yields CDR1 SGHAT and CDR2 FQNNGV. V was shortened by 5 bases and J by 2 bases, with 9 bases between the two germline ends. This CDR3 region has 13 residues. Here the CDR3 DNA reads TGTGCCAGCAGCCGAGATAGTAACACTGAAGCTTTCTTT. Residues: CASSRDSNTEAFF.

This chain connects TRBV29-1 to TRBJ2-5, with 7 bases matching TRBD1. V trimming: 4 bases; J trimming: 5 bases; junction bases outside the gene matches: 4. CDR1 is SQVTM and CDR2 is ANQGSEA in the germline V gene. This CDR3 contains 12 residues. CDR3 coding DNA: TGCAGCGTTGGAGGGGGCGCGGAGACCCAGTACTTC. Translating it yields CSVGGGAETQYF.

The V and J genes are TRBV7-3 and TRBJ2-7, with TRBD2 matching over 9 bases. The CDR3 sequence is 15 residues long. With V trimmed by 5 bases and J by 3 bases, 8 bases remained unmatched. CDR1 is SGHTA, CDR2 FQGTGA, per germline. The CDR3 loop is CASSVQAGGHYEQYF. In DNA form, the CDR3 reads TGTGCCAGCAGCGTCCAGGCGGGGGGGCACTACGAGCAGTACTTC.

J is TRBJ2-1 and V is TRBV9, with D maybe TRBD2 (7 bases). The V and J ends lost 5 bases and 2 bases respectively, with 14 bases between them. Germline V gene sequence: CDR1 SGDLS, CDR2 YYNGEE. The CDR3 length is 15 residues. The CDR3: CASRAAGAAYNEQFF. As DNA, the CDR3 is TGTGCCAGCAGAGCGGCGGGGGCCGCCTACAATGAGCAGTTCTTC.

This rearrangement joins TRBV6-6 to TRBJ2-7; TRBD2 might be the D (5 bases). Deletions cut 5 bases from V and 1 base from J, with 21 bases between. CDR1 MNHNY and CDR2 SVGAGI come from the germline V gene (reference sequence). The CDR3 runs 17 residues. CDR3 region: CASSLTPRGLRSYEQYF. CDR3 DNA sequence: TGTGCCAGCAGTCTCACCCCGCGCGGGCTAAGGTCCTACGAGCAGTACTTC.

The chain employs TRBV28 and TRBJ1-5, with TRBD1 as a possible D gene (6 bases). The germline V gene has CDR1 MDHEN and CDR2 SYDVKM. V dropped 6 bases and J dropped 5 bases, with 17 bases sitting between them. CDR3 length: 15 residues. As DNA, the CDR3 is TGTGCCAGCAGCCCGAACAGGGTTTGGGATCAGCCCCAGCATTTT. Its translation is CASSPNRVWDQPQHF.